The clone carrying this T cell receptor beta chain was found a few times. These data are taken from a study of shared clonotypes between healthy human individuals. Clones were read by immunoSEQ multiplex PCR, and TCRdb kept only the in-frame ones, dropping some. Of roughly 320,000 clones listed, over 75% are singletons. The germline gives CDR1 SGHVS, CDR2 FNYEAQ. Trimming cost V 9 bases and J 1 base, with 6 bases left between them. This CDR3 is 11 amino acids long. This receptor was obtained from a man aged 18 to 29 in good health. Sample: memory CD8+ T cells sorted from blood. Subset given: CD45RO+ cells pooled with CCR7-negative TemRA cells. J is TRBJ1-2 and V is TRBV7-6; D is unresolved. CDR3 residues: CASGDNYGYTF. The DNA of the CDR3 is TGTGCCAGTGGGGATAACTATGGCTACACCTTC.